This TCR beta chain was obtained from a study of CD4+ T cells in melanoma. The V gene's germline CDR1 is SGHAT and CDR2 FQNNGV. The CDR3 sequence is 16 residues long. Findings of the study overall: CD8+ T cell, macrophage and B cell function reportedly correlated with neoantigen-specific CD4+ T cells. Neoantigen-specific CD4+ T cells in melanoma reportedly had diverse differentiation states.

Clones were sequenced by immunoSEQ multiplex PCR, and TCRdb holds only the in-frame ones, with some missing. The sample has around 7,100 clones; roughly 47% are singletons. Comment on this clone: What it binds is unknown. The junction departs from germline at one end; a sequencing error may be responsible.

The sequenced sample was cells from a culture (not recorded whether cultured in vitro). The receptor's source is a human donor with melanoma. The rearrangement uses TRBV11-2 and TRBJ2-2; no clear D. The chain's CDR3 is CASSLEASSKTGELFF. CDR3 coding DNA: TGTGCCAGCAGCTTAGAAGCGAGTTCGAAAACCGGGGAGCTGTTTTTT.